The clone carrying this TCR beta chain was seen a single time. The antigen remains undetermined. These data belong to a study of T cell repertoires in cytomegalovirus infection. Study as a whole: Indicated by public TCR beta signatures were CMV infection and matching HLA type.

A single record per CDR3 protein comes from TCRdb applying MiXCR to the reads. This repertoire shows around 490,000 distinct CDR3 sequences, approximately 25% found once; its top ten account for about 12%. Trimming at V came to 5 bases and at J to 3 bases, leaving 4 bases not matched to a gene. The germline V gene has CDR1 SGHNT and CDR2 YENEEA. The CDR3 contains 14 residues. The study's findings and limits: The cumulative frequency of public TCR beta families distinguished individuals who carried CMV together with the relevant HLA. CMV-specific TCR beta clonotypes restricted by HLA-C dominated the ex vivo response.

The TCR originated in a human donor in good health (CMV status not recorded). Some clones in this sample may be carry-over from other donors' samples. The V and J genes are TRBV11-3 and TRBJ2-7; the match to TRBD1 covers 10 bases. The sequenced sample consisted of PBMCs. The CDR3: CASSPGDRGYEQYV. CDR3 nucleotide sequence: TGTGCCAGCAGCCCTGGGGACAGGGGCTACGAGCAGTACGTC.